This T cell receptor (beta chain) was sequenced in a study of OX40 agonist ivuxolimab in advanced cancers. Trimming left V 1 base short and J 0 bases short, with 10 bases between. Germline V gives CDR1 SGHDT, CDR2 YYEEEE. CDR3 size: 15 residues. The assay was immunoSEQ multiplex PCR, and TCRdb's table has in-frame clones only and misses some. The sample has tens of thousands of clones, 60% to 80% seen once. The starting material was CD4+ or CD8+ T cells sorted from blood, obtained in a trial of the OX40 agonist ivuxolimab. This sequence originates from an adult with an advanced solid tumor such as melanoma, head and neck, liver or kidney cancer. V gene TRBV5-6 combines with J gene TRBJ1-1; D gene ambiguous. CDR3 bases: TGTGCCAGCAGCTTGATGGTCTTCCTGAACACTGAAGCTTTCTTT. Its protein product is CASSLMVFLNTEAFF.